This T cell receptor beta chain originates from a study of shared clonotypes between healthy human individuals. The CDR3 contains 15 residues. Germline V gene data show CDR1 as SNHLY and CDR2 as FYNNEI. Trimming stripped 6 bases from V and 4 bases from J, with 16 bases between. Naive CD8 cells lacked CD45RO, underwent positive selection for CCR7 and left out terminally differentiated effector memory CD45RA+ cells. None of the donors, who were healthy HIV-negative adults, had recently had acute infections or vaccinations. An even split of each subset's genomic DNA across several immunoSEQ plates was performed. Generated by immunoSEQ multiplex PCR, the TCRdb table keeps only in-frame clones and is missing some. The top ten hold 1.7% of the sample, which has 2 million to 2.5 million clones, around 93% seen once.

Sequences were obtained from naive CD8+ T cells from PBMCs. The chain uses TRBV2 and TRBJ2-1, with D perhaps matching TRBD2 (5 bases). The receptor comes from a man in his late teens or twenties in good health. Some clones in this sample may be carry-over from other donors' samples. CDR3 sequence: CASRSPRLAYNEQFF. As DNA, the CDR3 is TGTGCCAGCAGGTCCCCCAGATTAGCGTACAATGAGCAGTTCTTC. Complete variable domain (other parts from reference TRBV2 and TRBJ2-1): EPEVTQTPSHQVTQMGQEVILRCVPISNHLYFYWYRQILGQKVEFLVSFYNNEISEKSEIFDDQFSVERPDGSNFTLKIRSTKLEDSAMYFCASRSPRLAYNEQFFGPGTRLTVL.